The rows below give T cell receptor beta chains drawn from one sample of a study of blood T cell repertoires in COVID-19. This table comes from immunoSEQ multiplex PCR, and its TCRdb copy is limited to in-frame clones, with some not included. Among fewer than 200,000 clones listed, approximately 80% were seen once. The source material was peripheral blood. The receptors shown here come from an elderly woman with COVID-19, enrolled during active disease. Both conserved end residues are part of each CDR3. Fields, in order: CDR3 protein, V gene.

CDR3 protein: CASSLGSGGAPSETQYF
V gene: TRBV5-1

CDR3 protein: CASSVQQRNTEAFF
V gene: TRBV7-8

CDR3 protein: CSGQVNEQFF
V gene: TRBV29-1

CDR3 protein: CATRTHGDPTDTQYF
V gene: TRBV15

CDR3 protein: CASSPVGAGNTIYF
V gene: TRBV4-2

CDR3 protein: CASSPRVNTEAFF
V gene: TRBV5-1

CDR3 protein: CASSLAVGGENGYTF
V gene: TRBV5-1

CDR3 protein: CASSRDMGGGTDTQYF
V gene: TRBV27

CDR3 protein: CASSLAGQGENIQYF
V gene: TRBV5-1

CDR3 protein: CASSRDRGRVEKLFF
V gene: TRBV21-1